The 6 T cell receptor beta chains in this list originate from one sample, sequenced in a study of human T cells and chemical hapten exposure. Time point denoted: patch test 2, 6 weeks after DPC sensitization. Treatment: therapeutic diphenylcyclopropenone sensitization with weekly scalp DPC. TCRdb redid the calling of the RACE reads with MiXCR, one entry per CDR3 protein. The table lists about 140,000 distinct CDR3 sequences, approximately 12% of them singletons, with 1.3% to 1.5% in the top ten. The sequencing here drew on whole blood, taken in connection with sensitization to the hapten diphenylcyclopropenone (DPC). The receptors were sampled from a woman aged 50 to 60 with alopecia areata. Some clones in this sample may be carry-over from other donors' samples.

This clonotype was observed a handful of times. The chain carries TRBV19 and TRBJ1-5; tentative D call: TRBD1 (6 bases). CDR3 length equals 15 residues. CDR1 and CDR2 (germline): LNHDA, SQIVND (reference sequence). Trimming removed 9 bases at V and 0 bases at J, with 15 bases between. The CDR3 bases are TGTGCCAGCCAGGACAGTTGGTATAGCAATCAGCCCCAGCATTTT. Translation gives CASQDSWYSNQPQHF.

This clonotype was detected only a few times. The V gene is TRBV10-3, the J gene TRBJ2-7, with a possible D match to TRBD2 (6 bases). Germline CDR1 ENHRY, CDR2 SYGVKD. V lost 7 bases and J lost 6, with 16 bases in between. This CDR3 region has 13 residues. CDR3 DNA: TGTGCCATCACCCTGGACTCCGGGAGCGAGCAGTACTTC. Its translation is CAITLDSGSEQYF.

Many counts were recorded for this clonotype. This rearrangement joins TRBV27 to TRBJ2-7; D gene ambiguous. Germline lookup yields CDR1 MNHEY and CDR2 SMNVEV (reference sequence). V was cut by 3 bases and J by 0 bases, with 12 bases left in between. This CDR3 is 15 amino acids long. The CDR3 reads CASSLSVRRSYEQYF. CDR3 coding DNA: TGTGCCAGCAGTTTGAGTGTCAGGCGCTCCTACGAGCAGTACTTC.

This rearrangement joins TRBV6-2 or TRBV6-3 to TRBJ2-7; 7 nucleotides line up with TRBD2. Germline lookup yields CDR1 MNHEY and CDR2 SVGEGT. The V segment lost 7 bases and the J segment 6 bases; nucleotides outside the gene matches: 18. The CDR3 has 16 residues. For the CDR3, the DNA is TGTGCCAGCACTCCCACCGGGGGACTATTCTTACTCGAGCAGTACTTC. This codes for CASTPTGGLFLLEQYF.

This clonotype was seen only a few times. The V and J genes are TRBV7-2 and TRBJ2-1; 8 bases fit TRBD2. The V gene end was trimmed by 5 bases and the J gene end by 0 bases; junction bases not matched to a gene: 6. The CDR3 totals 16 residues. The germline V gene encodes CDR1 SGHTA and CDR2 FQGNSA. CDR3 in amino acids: CASSPSGTSSYNEQFF. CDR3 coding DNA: TGTGCCAGCAGCCCCTCCGGGACTAGCTCCTACAATGAGCAGTTCTTC. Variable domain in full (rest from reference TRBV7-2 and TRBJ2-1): GAGVSQSPSNKVTEKGKDVELRCDPISGHTALYWYRQSLGQGLEFLIYFQGNSAPDKSGLPSDRFSAERTGGSVSTLTIQRTQQEDSAVYLCASSPSGTSSYNEQFFGPGTRLTVL.

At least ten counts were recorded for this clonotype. The CDR3 reads CASTRGGRSTGELFF. The CDR3 DNA reads as TGTGCCAGCACACGGGGCGGGAGAAGCACCGGGGAGCTGTTTTTT. The chain combines TRBV6-6 with TRBJ2-2; 7 nucleotides agree with TRBD2. The CDR3 runs to 15 residues. V dropped 7 bases and J dropped 4; count of bases not matched to a gene: 9. Germline loops: CDR1 MNHNY, CDR2 SVGAGI (reference sequence).